A single TCR beta chain is shown here with its context. Sequencing used immunoSEQ multiplex PCR; TCRdb keeps in-frame clones, though not all of them. The sample comprises 70,000 to 95,000 clones, 85% to 90% of which are singletons, and over 2% rests with the top ten. The sample belongs to a study of T cell responses to AZD1222 COVID-19 vaccine. The V gene's germline CDR1 is GTSNPN and CDR2 SVGIG (reference sequence). The CDR3 length is 14 residues. The V gene lost 0 bases and the J gene lost 0 bases, with 9 bases spanning the gap. The sequence was obtained from an adult who received the AZD1222 COVID-19 vaccine. Sequencing was performed on peripheral blood, taken 28 days after the second AZD1222 dose. The gene calls are TRBV30 and TRBJ2-7; TRBD1 is a possible D gene (6 bases). The CDR3 protein is CAWSVGGSSYEQYF. The CDR3 DNA is TGTGCCTGGAGTGTAGGGGGAAGCTCCTACGAGCAGTACTTC.